The 29 T cell receptor beta chains below all came from one sample that was sequenced in a study of radiation and T cells in renal cell carcinoma. Sample time point: blood 2 weeks post-SBRT. The sample's treatment: 15 Gy SBRT to primary tumor, nephrectomy 4 weeks later. Some clones are missing from TCRdb's copy, which holds only in-frame ones; the method was immunoSEQ multiplex PCR. The table includes 100,000 to 150,000 clones, over 75% detected once. Here the sequenced sample was blood, taken from a patient whose treatment included radiotherapy and nephrectomy. The receptors here all came from a man aged 50 to 59 with renal cell carcinoma.

This rearrangement joins TRBV30 to TRBJ2-3; weak D call: TRBD1 (6 bases). This CDR3 has 14 residues. V dropped 2 bases and J dropped 1 base, with 10 bases sitting between them. CDR1 GTSNPN and CDR2 SVGIG come from the germline V gene (reference sequence). Here the CDR3 DNA reads TGTGCCTGGAGTAGGACAGAGGGCACAGATACGCAGTATTTT. Encoded protein: CAWSRTEGTDTQYF.

The chain couples TRBV5-8 to TRBJ2-2; D is uncertain. There are 13 residues in the CDR3. Germline CDR1 is SGHTS and CDR2 is YDEGEE. V lost 1 base, J lost 2 bases, and 3 bases lay in between. Written as DNA, the CDR3 is TGTGCCAGCAGCTTGTTAAACACCGGGGAGCTGTTTTTT. Translation gives CASSLLNTGELFF. The full variable domain, with the rest looked up from reference TRBV5-8 and TRBJ2-2, is EAGVTQSPTHLIKTRGQQATLRCSPISGHTSVYWYQQALGLGLQFLLWYDEGEERNRGNFPPRFSGRQFPNYSSELNVNALELEDSALYLCASSLLNTGELFFGEGSRLTVL.

The chain links TRBV9 to TRBJ1-4; a possible D gene is TRBD1 (5 bases). Trimming removed 4 bases from V and 0 bases from J, with 13 bases in between. There are 16 residues in the CDR3. CDR1 is SGDLS and CDR2 is YYNGEE in the germline V gene. CDR3 residues: CASSITPRATNEKLFF. CDR3 bases: TGTGCCAGCAGCATAACCCCCAGGGCAACTAATGAAAAACTGTTTTTT.

This sequence joins TRBV28 and TRBJ1-1; D perhaps matches TRBD1 (5 bases). The V gene lost 2 bases and the J gene lost 4 bases, with 23 bases spanning the gap. Germline CDR1 MDHEN, CDR2 SYDVKM. The CDR3 runs 18 residues. The CDR3 DNA reads as TGTGCCAGCAGTTTAGTTATTCAAAGATGGCAGGGTGGCACTGAAGCTTTCTTT. It is translated as CASSLVIQRWQGGTEAFF.

This clone was recorded at least ten times. V gene TRBV30 combines with J gene TRBJ1-4; D call uncertain. Germline CDR1 is GTSNPN and CDR2 is SVGIG (reference sequence). Trimming took off 0 bases at V and 8 bases at J, with 7 bases between the two ends. There are 12 residues in the CDR3. The DNA of the CDR3 is TGTGCCTGGAGTGTACTGAGAGAAAAACTGTTTTTT. It codes for CAWSVLREKLFF.

The rearrangement links TRBV30 to TRBJ2-1; D remains ambiguous. Trimming removed 2 bases from V and 3 bases from J, with 8 bases in between. The CDR3 sequence is 13 residues long. Germline-derived CDR1 and CDR2 are GTSNPN and SVGIG (reference sequence). CDR3 loop: CAWSYGVYNEQFF. The CDR3 nucleotides read TGTGCCTGGAGTTATGGGGTCTACAATGAGCAGTTCTTC.

The chain links TRBV18 to TRBJ1-2; TRBD1 matches at 9 bases. Trimming took 3 bases from V and 2 from J; bases not matched to a gene: 16. The CDR3 has 19 residues. Germline V gene lookup returns CDR1 KGHSH and CDR2 LQKENI. Here the CDR3 reads CASSPISSGTGRQNYGYTF. In DNA, the CDR3 is TGTGCCAGCTCACCGATTTCCTCCGGGACAGGGCGCCAAAACTATGGCTACACCTTC.

The rearrangement joins TRBV30 to TRBJ1-1; 7 bases align to TRBD1. Germline V CDR1 and CDR2: GTSNPN, SVGIG (reference sequence). The junction had 8 bases not matched to a gene; V was cut back by 5 bases and J by 11 bases. The CDR3 loop spans 11 amino acids. The CDR3 sequence is CAWADRVVAFF. For the CDR3, the DNA is TGTGCCTGGGCAGACAGGGTAGTGGCTTTCTTT.

The chain is built from TRBV30 and TRBJ2-1; 8 bases fit TRBD1. The germline gives CDR1 GTSNPN, CDR2 SVGIG (reference sequence). The CDR3 is 14 amino acids. Trimming removed 5 bases from V and 1 base from J; junction bases left unmatched: 4. The CDR3 DNA reads as TGTGCCTGGGCCCGGGACAGGTCCTACAATGAGCAGTTCTTC. It encodes CAWARDRSYNEQFF.

This rearrangement joins TRBV5-4 to TRBJ2-2; D remains ambiguous. This CDR3 is 12 amino acids long. CDR1 and CDR2 (germline): SGHNT, YYREEE (reference sequence). The germline V and J ends were trimmed by 3 bases and 4 bases, with 4 bases remaining between them. CDR3 nucleotide sequence: TGTGCCAGCAGCTCAGCCACCGGGGAGCTGTTTTTT. Amino acid sequence: CASSSATGELFF.

The V and J genes are TRBV10-3 and TRBJ2-1; 14 bases agree with TRBD2. Losses at the gene ends were 6 bases for V and 7 bases for J; bases not matched to a gene: 5. Germline V gives CDR1 ENHRY, CDR2 SYGVKD. The CDR3 runs 15 residues. CDR3 sequence: CAIRGLAGDQNEQFF. As DNA, the CDR3 is TGTGCCATCAGGGGACTAGCGGGAGATCAAAATGAGCAGTTCTTC.

The chain carries TRBV5-4 and TRBJ2-2, with 12 bases lining up with TRBD2. The germline V gene has CDR1 SGHNT and CDR2 YYREEE (reference sequence). The CDR3 has 17 residues. V lost 4 bases, J lost 4 bases, and 8 bases stayed unmatched. Here the CDR3 reads CASSRASGRGVTGELFF. Here the CDR3 DNA reads TGTGCCAGCAGCCGTGCTAGCGGGAGGGGGGTCACCGGGGAGCTGTTTTTT.

This clone was recorded at least ten times. The chain joins TRBV9 to TRBJ2-1, with 12 bases fitting TRBD2. The ends lost 3 bases at V and 7 bases at J; junction bases unmatched: 5. The CDR3 runs to 15 residues. Germline CDR1 SGDLS, CDR2 YYNGEE. The CDR3 sequence: CASSASSGRANEQFF. As DNA, the CDR3 is TGTGCCAGCAGCGCGTCTAGCGGGAGGGCGAATGAGCAGTTCTTC.

The genes are TRBV2 and TRBJ2-5; 8 nucleotides match TRBD1. CDR1 and CDR2 (germline): SNHLY, FYNNEI. CDR3 size: 14 residues. V shed 11 bases, J shed 5 bases, and the junction held 13 bases outside the gene matches. CDR3 nucleotides: TGTGCCCGGGAAGGACAGGGTCGTTCGGAGACCCAGTACTTC. Translating it yields CAREGQGRSETQYF.

This clone was picked up one time. The chain couples TRBV2 to TRBJ1-1, with 7 bases that match TRBD1. Trimming removed 3 bases from V and 0 bases from J; junction bases left unmatched: 4. The CDR3 sequence is 15 residues long. Germline loops: CDR1 SNHLY, CDR2 FYNNEI. The CDR3 loop reads CASSDPGQMNTEAFF. CDR3 DNA: TGTGCCAGCAGTGATCCGGGACAGATGAACACTGAAGCTTTCTTT.

The rearrangement joins TRBV9 to TRBJ2-4; 8 nucleotides align to TRBD2. This CDR3 spans 12 amino acids. Trimming cost V 5 bases and J 11 bases; bases outside gene matches: 6. Per germline, CDR1 SGDLS and CDR2 YYNGEE. The chain's CDR3 is CASSASGGVQYF. In nucleotides, the CDR3 is TGTGCCAGCAGTGCAAGCGGGGGAGTTCAGTACTTC. The full variable domain, in which reference TRBV9 and TRBJ2-4 provide the parts outside the CDR3, is DSGVTQTPKHLITATGQRVTLRCSPRSGDLSVYWYQQSLDQGLQFLIQYYNGEERAKGNILERFSAQQFPDLHSELNLSSLELGDSALYFCASSASGGVQYFGAGTRLSVL.

The chain is built from TRBV19 and TRBJ1-2; 7 bases match TRBD1. Germline CDR1 is LNHDA and CDR2 is SQIVND (reference sequence). The CDR3 spans 15 residues. After removal of 5 bases from V and 3 bases from J, the junction contained 9 bases not matched to a gene. CDR3 sequence: CASSDRRGEDYGYTF. CDR3 sequence (DNA): TGTGCCAGTAGTGACCGCAGGGGGGAAGACTATGGCTACACCTTC.

The chain links TRBV7-2 to TRBJ1-2; D possibly corresponds to TRBD1 (6 bases). The CDR3 runs 14 residues. Germline CDR1 reads SGHTA; CDR2 reads FQGNSA. V lost 4 bases and J lost 4, with 13 bases in between. The CDR3 bases are TGTGCCAGCAGCTCAATGGGGGGCTCCTATGGCTACACCTTC. Protein product: CASSSMGGSYGYTF.

The chain recombines TRBV6-6 with TRBJ2-5; 7 nucleotides match TRBD2. Per the germline V gene, CDR1 is MNHNY and CDR2 is SVGAGI (reference sequence). This CDR3 is built from 15 residues. Losses at the gene ends were 2 bases for V and 7 bases for J; bases not matched to a gene: 10. Here the CDR3 DNA reads TGTGCCAGCAGTTACCGGGTTTCCGGGGAGGGGACCCAGTACTTC. As protein: CASSYRVSGEGTQYF.

J is TRBJ2-1 and V is TRBV27, with D hard to call. Per the germline V gene, CDR1 is MNHEY and CDR2 is SMNVEV (reference sequence). The CDR3 is 19 residues long. With 7 bases removed from V and 0 bases from J, the gap between germline ends came to 25 bases. CDR3 DNA: TGTGCCAGCAAGCTAAGGTATCTTACTGAGCTCGGCTCCTACAATGAGCAGTTCTTC. It translates to CASKLRYLTELGSYNEQFF.

V usage is TRBV18 and J usage is TRBJ2-7; 8 bases line up with TRBD1. Germline CDR1 reads KGHSH; CDR2 reads LQKENI. The V gene end was trimmed by 3 bases and the J gene end by 7 bases; junction bases not matched to a gene: 8. The CDR3 runs to 14 residues. The CDR3 DNA reads as TGTGCCAGCTCACCCCGGACAGGGTCGGGAGAGCAGTACTTC. This encodes CASSPRTGSGEQYF.

The rearrangement uses TRBV19 and TRBJ1-1, with 11 bases matching TRBD1. Germline V lookup: CDR1 LNHDA, CDR2 SQIVND (reference sequence). The V and J ends lost 8 bases and 0 bases, in that order; junction bases with no gene match: 8. The CDR3 runs 16 residues. In DNA form, the CDR3 reads TGTGCCAGTCTGCGGACAGGGGGCTACATGAACACTGAAGCTTTCTTT. Translating gives CASLRTGGYMNTEAFF.

The rearrangement links TRBV21-1 to TRBJ1-4; the table's D call TRBD1 went unverified against the DNA. TRBV21-1 is described as a pseudogene. This CDR3 is built from 21 residues. The CDR3 bases are TGTGCCAGCAGCAACGAAATACGAAGGGTGGACAGGGCACCAACTAATGAAAAACTGTTTTTT. Translation: CASSNEIRRVDRAPTNEKLFF.

The chain recombines TRBV5-1 with TRBJ2-1; D is perhaps TRBD1 or TRBD2 (5 bases each). This CDR3 contains 13 residues. Trimming shortened V by 3 bases and J by 5 bases, and 9 bases separated the two germline ends. Germline-derived CDR1 and CDR2 are SGHRS and YFSETQ. The CDR3 protein is CASSWGNNNEQFF. Here the CDR3 DNA reads TGCGCCAGCAGCTGGGGGAATAACAATGAGCAGTTCTTC. The full variable domain, completed using reference TRBV5-1 and TRBJ2-1, is KAGVTQTPRYLIKTRGQQVTLSCSPISGHRSVSWYQQTPGQGLQFLFEYFSETQRNKGNFPGRFSGRQFSNSRSEMNVSTLELGDSALYLCASSWGNNNEQFFGPGTRLTVL.

The J gene is TRBJ2-2, the V gene TRBV5-1; D gene ambiguous. With 0 bases removed from V and 4 bases from J, the gap between germline ends came to 10 bases. The CDR3 loop spans 15 amino acids. Germline CDR1 is SGHRS and CDR2 is YFSETQ. The CDR3 is CASSLGPQSTGELFF. The CDR3 region has the DNA TGCGCCAGCAGCTTGGGGCCCCAGAGCACCGGGGAGCTGTTTTTT.

This clone was recorded only once. The rearrangement joins TRBV18 to TRBJ2-1; D ambiguous. The CDR3 has 16 residues. CDR1 KGHSH and CDR2 LQKENI come from the germline V gene. Trimming cost V 1 base and J 0 bases, with 10 bases left between them. CDR3 sequence reads: CASSPQAQLSYNEQFF. CDR3 coding DNA: TGTGCCAGCTCACCACAGGCCCAGCTCTCCTACAATGAGCAGTTCTTC.

V and J are TRBV6-4 and TRBJ2-2; no firm D call. The CDR3 totals 13 residues. Trimming cost V 4 bases and J 11 bases, with 14 bases left between them. In germline, CDR1 is MRHNA, CDR2 SNTAGT. The CDR3 sequence: CASSAQPQRELFF. The CDR3 region has the DNA TGTGCCAGCAGTGCCCAACCTCAGCGAGAGCTGTTTTTT.

V usage is TRBV2 and J usage is TRBJ1-2; maybe TRBD1 (5 bases). V lost 7 bases to trimming and J lost 8 bases, with 17 bases between them. Germline V gene sequence: CDR1 SNHLY, CDR2 FYNNEI. There are 13 residues in the CDR3. The CDR3 here is CASNRDGGSGYTF. The CDR3 bases are TGTGCCAGCAATCGTGACGGGGGGAGCGGCTACACCTTC.

This clone was counted a few times. The chain carries TRBV7-2 and TRBJ2-5; D may be TRBD1 (6 bases). Germline CDR1 is SGHTA and CDR2 is FQGNSA. The length of the CDR3 is 11 residues. Trimming took off 8 bases at V and 5 bases at J, with 9 bases between the two ends. The DNA for the CDR3 is TGTGCCAGCGGTCAGGGGGAGACCCAGTACTTC. Translating it yields CASGQGETQYF.